The 20 T cell receptor beta chains in this list originate from one sample, sequenced in a study of blood T cell repertoires in COVID-19 (dated by TCRdb to about 2020). The method was the immunoSEQ multiplex PCR assay. TCRdb limited this immuneACCESS table to in-frame rearrangements with V and J called. A share of clones is missing; checked studies link under half to unresolved V genes, and the rest is unexplained. In this sample the table shows around 130,000 clones, 90% of which occur a single time. The ten top clones hold 3.5% to 5.5% of the sample. Sequencing was done on a sample of peripheral blood. The receptors come from a man in his sixties with COVID-19, enrolled during active disease.

This clone was picked up one time. This chain uses TRBV19 with TRBJ1-6; the D is unclear. V lost 3 bases, J lost 3 bases, and 9 bases lay in between. Germline loops: CDR1 LNHDA, CDR2 SQIVND (reference sequence). The CDR3 loop spans 15 amino acids. This CDR3 is CASSIDAGYNSPLHF. The CDR3 bases are TGTGCCAGTAGTATTGACGCGGGCTATAATTCACCCCTCCACTTT.

This chain links TRBV4-1 with TRBJ2-2; 9 bases match TRBD2. The CDR3 sequence is 16 residues long. Trimming took 1 base from V and 6 from J; bases not matched to a gene: 6. Germline V gene sequence: CDR1 MGHRA, CDR2 YSYEKL. CDR3 amino acids: CASSQVREGLAGELFF. The CDR3 nucleotides read TGCGCCAGCAGCCAAGTGCGGGAGGGCCTCGCCGGGGAGCTGTTTTTT.

The chain couples TRBV11-3 to TRBJ2-1, with TRBD2 matching 7 bases. V shed 4 bases, J shed 0 bases, and the junction held 9 bases outside the gene matches. CDR1 is SGHNT and CDR2 is YENEEA in the germline V gene. This CDR3 spans 17 amino acids. The CDR3 DNA reads TGTGCCAGCAGCTCCCCTGGGGGGGTTACCTCCTACAATGAGCAGTTCTTC. This encodes CASSSPGGVTSYNEQFF.

This chain connects TRBV28 to TRBJ2-7, with TRBD1 matching 7 bases. The CDR3 contains 15 residues. From germline, CDR1 is MDHEN and CDR2 SYDVKM. The trim removed 5 bases at V and 0 bases at J, leaving 7 bases unmatched. The CDR3 protein is CASSVLQGSSYEQYF. The CDR3 nucleotides read TGTGCCAGCAGTGTCTTACAGGGGAGCTCCTACGAGCAGTACTTC. The full variable domain, completed using reference TRBV28 and TRBJ2-7, is DVKVTQSSRYLVKRTGEKVFLECVQDMDHENMFWYRQDPGLGLRLIYFSYDVKMKEKGDIPEGYSVSREKKERFSLILESASTNQTSMYLCASSVLQGSSYEQYFGPGTRLTVT.

This clone was observed a single time. V is TRBV6-5 and J is TRBJ2-7; D remains unclear. The germline V gene has CDR1 MNHEY and CDR2 SVGAGI. V was cut by 6 bases and J by 2 bases, with 11 bases left in between. CDR3 length: 13 residues. As DNA, the CDR3 is TGTGCCAGCAGGTTGGGCTCTACCTACGAGCAGTACTTC. This gives the protein CASRLGSTYEQYF.

The V call is TRBV7-9, the J call TRBJ2-2, with TRBD2 identical over 7 bases. This CDR3 has 15 residues. The germline V gene has CDR1 SEHNR and CDR2 FQNEAQ (reference sequence). V was pared by 5 bases and J by 3 bases, with 6 bases of the junction left unmatched. The CDR3 bases are TGTGCCAGCAGCCAGAGCGGGGATTACACCGGGGAGCTGTTTTTT. Translating it yields CASSQSGDYTGELFF.

This chain links TRBV24-1 with TRBJ2-1; 10 nucleotides align to TRBD2. Germline V gene data show CDR1 as KGHDR and CDR2 as SFDVKD. V was clipped by 2 bases and J by 7 bases; unmatched bases: 16. The CDR3 has 19 amino acids. The CDR3 sequence is CATSDSRSYSGRSGNEQFF. DNA for the CDR3: TGTGCCACCAGTGATTCCAGATCTTATAGCGGGAGGAGCGGAAATGAGCAGTTCTTC.

J is TRBJ2-3 and V is TRBV11-2, with D possibly matching TRBD2 (6 bases). Germline values: CDR1 SGHAT, CDR2 FQNNGV. This CDR3 has 15 amino acids. Trimming cost V 2 bases and J 2 bases, with 11 bases left between them. This CDR3 is CASSLIGSNTDTQYF. The CDR3, as DNA: TGTGCCAGCAGCTTAATCGGGAGTAACACAGATACGCAGTATTTT. Full variable domain (rest looked up from reference TRBV11-2 and TRBJ2-3): EAGVAQSPRYKIIEKRQSVAFWCNPISGHATLYWYQQILGQGPKLLIQFQNNGVVDDSQLPKDRFSAERLKGVDSTLKIQPAKLEDSAVYLCASSLIGSNTDTQYFGPGTRLTVL.

V gene TRBV2 combines with J gene TRBJ2-3, with unresolved D. This CDR3 contains 16 residues. Trimming took off 8 bases at V and 0 bases at J, with 18 bases between the two ends. Germline CDR1 and CDR2: SNHLY and FYNNEI. CDR3 protein: CASSKLGNPSTDTQYF. In DNA form, the CDR3 reads TGTGCCAGCTCCAAGCTAGGCAACCCTAGCACAGATACGCAGTATTTT.

The gene calls are TRBV29-1 and TRBJ2-3, with 9 bases aligning to TRBD2. Trimming cost V 7 bases and J 12 bases; bases outside gene matches: 11. Germline CDR1 SQVTM, CDR2 ANQGSEA. The CDR3 length is 12 residues. CDR3: CSAPQLAGRQYF. In nucleotides, the CDR3 is TGCAGCGCCCCCCAACTAGCGGGCCGTCAGTATTTT.

This clone has a single count. The rearrangement joins TRBV7-5 to TRBJ2-3; the table gives TRBD2 as D, unverified against the DNA. TRBV7-5 is assigned pseudogene status. CDR3 length equals 11 residues. The CDR3 coding sequence is TGTGTCAGAACTAGCACAGATACGCAGTATTTT. Translation: CVRTSTDTQYF.

The chain couples TRBV12-3 or TRBV12-4 to TRBJ1-6; D is ambiguous. V lost 0 bases to trimming and J lost 9 bases, with 6 bases between them. This CDR3 has 13 residues. The CDR3 protein is CASSLARSSPLHF. Here the CDR3 DNA reads TGTGCCAGCAGTTTAGCGCGGAGTTCACCCCTCCACTTT.

This sequence joins TRBV28 and TRBJ1-1, with D possibly being TRBD1 (5 bases). V lost 6 bases and J 5 bases, leaving 13 bases between the germline ends. From germline, CDR1 is MDHEN and CDR2 SYDVKM. The CDR3 sequence is 13 residues long. The CDR3 sequence is CASSLPQGTEAFF. As DNA, the CDR3 is TGTGCCAGCAGCCTACCCCAGGGAACTGAAGCTTTCTTT.

The chain joins TRBV7-8 to TRBJ2-3, with D possibly being TRBD2 (5 bases). CDR3 length: 12 residues. CDR1 and CDR2 from the germline V gene are SGHVS and FQNEAQ. Deletions cut 6 bases from V and 5 bases from J, with 9 bases between. The CDR3 here is CASSIRGDTQYF. CDR3 coding DNA: TGTGCCAGCAGTATACGGGGAGATACGCAGTATTTT.

This clone was counted once. This chain uses TRBV27 with TRBJ2-7; D not certain. The V gene lost 6 bases and the J gene lost 3 bases, with 6 bases spanning the gap. Germline CDR1 and CDR2: MNHEY and SMNVEV (reference sequence). This CDR3 has 11 residues. CDR3 loop: CASRVGYEQYF. CDR3 sequence (DNA): TGTGCCAGCAGAGTCGGCTACGAGCAGTACTTC.

The chain employs TRBV9 and TRBJ2-2; TRBD1 matches 7 bases. V was clipped by 3 bases and J by 0 bases; unmatched bases: 5. There are 16 residues in the CDR3. Germline CDR1 and CDR2: SGDLS and YYNGEE. Written as DNA, the CDR3 is TGTGCCAGCAGCGAATCCGGGACAGCGAACACCGGGGAGCTGTTTTTT. It yields the protein CASSESGTANTGELFF.

This CDR3 reads CASSVRSGDTEAFF. CDR3 sequence (DNA): TGTGCCAGCAGCGTCCGGTCGGGGGACACTGAAGCTTTCTTT. The genes are TRBV9 and TRBJ1-1; TRBD1 might be the D (5 bases). V was trimmed by 2 bases and J by 3 bases, leaving 11 bases between them. Germline V gives CDR1 SGDLS, CDR2 YYNGEE. The CDR3 totals 14 residues.

This clone came up once. The rearrangement joins TRBV28 to TRBJ2-1; the D gene is possibly TRBD2 (7 bases). This CDR3 is built from 20 residues. Germline CDR1 and CDR2: MDHEN and SYDVKM. Trimming stripped 6 bases from V and 0 bases from J, with 27 bases between. CDR3 nucleotide sequence: TGTGCCAGCAGCCGACTTAGGGGGAGGGACATTAAGCGCTCCTACAATGAGCAGTTCTTC. This encodes CASSRLRGRDIKRSYNEQFF.

The chain has TRBV5-1 and TRBJ2-2; 11 bases match TRBD2. V gave up 4 bases and J gave up 3 bases; unmatched junction bases: 14. Germline V gene data show CDR1 as SGHRS and CDR2 as YFSETQ. CDR3 size: 19 residues. In DNA, the CDR3 is TGCGCCAGCAGCCCCCAAGTATGGCTAGCGGGAGGTGACACCGGGGAGCTGTTTTTT. Its translation is CASSPQVWLAGGDTGELFF.

Judged by abundance, this clone is medium-sized (0.01 to 0.1%). The gene calls are TRBV4-1 and TRBJ2-7; no definite D call. V was clipped by 0 bases and J by 5 bases, with 11 bases between them. CDR3 size: 14 residues. In germline, CDR1 is MGHRA, CDR2 YSYEKL. In DNA, the CDR3 is TGCGCCAGCAGCCAAGAAGGCTTCGCGGACGAGCAGTACTTC. Protein: CASSQEGFADEQYF.